A single sample is the source of the 10 T cell receptor beta chains below, sequenced in a study of molecular identifiers for immune sequencing clone quantification. TCRdb reprocessed the PCR reads with MiXCR, giving one entry per CDR3 protein. The sample holds fewer than 350,000 distinct CDR3 sequences, around 21% seen once. The source material was naive CD8+ T cells from blood, with Jurkat cell RNA spiked in. Subset in this sample: FACS-sorted CD8+CD4-CCR7+CD45RA+ naive T cells. The receptors derive from a human donor in good health. Some libraries in this study had Jurkat cell RNA spiked in.

Worth noting for this clonotype: A much larger clonotype is one base distant, so this may be a read error. The chain employs TRBV4-2 and TRBJ2-7; D is unclear. This CDR3 comprises 15 residues. Germline V gene lookup returns CDR1 LGHNA and CDR2 YNFKEQ. The CDR3 DNA sequence: TGTACCAGCAGCCAAGAAGGAGTTTCGACCTACGAGCAGTACTTC. Its protein product is CTSSQEGVSTYEQYF.

Turning to this clonotype: A much larger clone differs by one base, so this may be a read error. The chain is built from TRBV30 and TRBJ2-2; unclear D gene. Trimming shortened V by 5 bases and J by 6 bases, and 13 bases separated the two germline ends. The CDR3 consists of 13 residues. Per the germline V gene, CDR1 is GTSNPN and CDR2 is SVGIG (reference sequence). The CDR3 protein is CAWSHVNAGELFF. The DNA of the CDR3 is TGTGCCTGGTCACACGTAAACGCCGGGGAGCTGTTTTTT.

Regarding this clonotype: This sequence may be a read error, since a much larger clone differs from it by one base. This chain uses TRBV4-2 with TRBJ2-3; no definite D call. CDR1 is LGHNA and CDR2 is YNFKEQ in the germline V gene. Trimming shortened V by 0 bases and J by 0 bases, and 13 bases separated the two germline ends. CDR3 length: 17 residues. The CDR3 loop reads CASSQDSEPASTDTQYF. CDR3 bases: TGTGCCAGCAGCCAAGACTCCGAACCAGCGAGCACAGATACGCAGTATTTT.

About this clonotype: Just one base apart from a much larger clone, this may be a read error. The chain links TRBV20-1 to TRBJ2-7, with D maybe TRBD2 (7 bases). V was shortened by 4 bases and J by 0 bases, with 19 bases between the two germline ends. The CDR3 extends over 16 amino acids. CDR1 is DFQATT and CDR2 is SNEGSKA in the germline V gene (reference sequence). Written as DNA, the CDR3 is TGCAGTGCTAAAGGGGGGAGCGGGAAAAGCTCCTACGAGCAGTACTTC. It codes for CSAKGGSGKSSYEQYF.

This clonotype was observed many times. The chain employs TRBV20-1 and TRBJ1-5, with D hard to call. Germline CDR1 and CDR2: DFQATT and SNEGSKA (reference sequence). CDR3 size: 13 residues. Trimming shortened V by 1 base and J by 7 bases, and 11 bases separated the two germline ends. CDR3 nucleotides: TGCAGTGCTAGAGTGGCTACGGGACAGCCCCAGCATTTT. It yields the protein CSARVATGQPQHF.

About this clonotype itself: This clone may be a read error of a much larger clone one base away. The chain couples TRBV7-9 to TRBJ2-7, with 8 bases identical to TRBD2. The length of the CDR3 is 16 residues. Germline values: CDR1 SEHNR, CDR2 FQNEAQ (reference sequence). CDR3 in amino acids: CASGLVDAGGPYEQYF. CDR3 nucleotides: TGTGCCAGCGGCTTAGTTGATGCGGGAGGCCCCTACGAGCAGTACTTC.

CDR3: CAISTLGGDSYNEQFF. CDR3 in DNA: TGTGCCATCAGTACCCTCGGAGGCGATTCCTACAATGAGCAGTTCTTC. The rearrangement uses TRBV10-3 and TRBJ2-1; the D gene is possibly TRBD2 (5 bases). The germline CDR1 and CDR2 sequences are ENHRY and SYGVKD. The V and J ends lost 5 bases and 1 base respectively, with 15 bases between them. This CDR3 region has 16 residues.

Note on this clonotype: This may be a read error, as it is one base from a much larger clone. V gene TRBV7-2 combines with J gene TRBJ1-1; D possibly corresponds to TRBD1 (5 bases). V was cut by 6 bases and J by 5 bases, with 16 bases left in between. The CDR3 length is 14 residues. CDR1 and CDR2 from the germline V gene are SGHTA and FQGNSA. CDR3: CASRPDGGGTEAFF. The CDR3 DNA reads TGTGCCAGCAGGCCGGACGGGGGAGGTACTGAAGCTTTCTTT.

This clonotype was recorded many times. The chain uses TRBV4-1 and TRBJ2-2; the D gene is possibly TRBD2 (5 bases). V was clipped by 2 bases and J by 5 bases, with 15 bases between them. The germline gives CDR1 MGHRA, CDR2 YSYEKL. This CDR3 is built from 16 residues. This chain's CDR3 is CASSQPSVPGTGELFF. The CDR3 DNA reads as TGCGCCAGCAGCCAACCGTCTGTTCCGGGAACCGGGGAGCTGTTTTTT.

This clonotype was counted ten times or more. The chain recombines TRBV28 with TRBJ2-7; 8 positions agree with TRBD1. V was clipped by 6 bases and J by 2 bases; unmatched bases: 9. Germline values: CDR1 MDHEN, CDR2 SYDVKM. The CDR3 length is 15 residues. CDR3 protein: CASSHGPGGPYEQYF. The CDR3 DNA sequence: TGTGCCAGCAGCCACGGGCCAGGGGGCCCCTACGAGCAGTACTTC.